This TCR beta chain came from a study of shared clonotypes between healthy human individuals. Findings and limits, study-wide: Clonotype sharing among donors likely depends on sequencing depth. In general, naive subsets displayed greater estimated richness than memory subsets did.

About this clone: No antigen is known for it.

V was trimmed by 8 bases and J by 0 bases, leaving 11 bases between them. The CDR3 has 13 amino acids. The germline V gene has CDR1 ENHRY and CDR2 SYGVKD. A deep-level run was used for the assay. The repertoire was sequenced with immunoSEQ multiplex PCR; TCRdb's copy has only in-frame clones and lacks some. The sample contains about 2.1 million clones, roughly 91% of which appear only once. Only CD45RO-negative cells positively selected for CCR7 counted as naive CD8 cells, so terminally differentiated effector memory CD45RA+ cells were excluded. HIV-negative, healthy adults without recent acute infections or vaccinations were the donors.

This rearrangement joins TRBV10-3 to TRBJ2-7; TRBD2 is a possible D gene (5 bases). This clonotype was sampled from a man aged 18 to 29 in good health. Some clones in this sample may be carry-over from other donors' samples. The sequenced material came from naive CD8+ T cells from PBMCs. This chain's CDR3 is CAIGVGGSYEQYF. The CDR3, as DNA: TGTGCCATCGGAGTCGGAGGCTCCTACGAGCAGTACTTC.